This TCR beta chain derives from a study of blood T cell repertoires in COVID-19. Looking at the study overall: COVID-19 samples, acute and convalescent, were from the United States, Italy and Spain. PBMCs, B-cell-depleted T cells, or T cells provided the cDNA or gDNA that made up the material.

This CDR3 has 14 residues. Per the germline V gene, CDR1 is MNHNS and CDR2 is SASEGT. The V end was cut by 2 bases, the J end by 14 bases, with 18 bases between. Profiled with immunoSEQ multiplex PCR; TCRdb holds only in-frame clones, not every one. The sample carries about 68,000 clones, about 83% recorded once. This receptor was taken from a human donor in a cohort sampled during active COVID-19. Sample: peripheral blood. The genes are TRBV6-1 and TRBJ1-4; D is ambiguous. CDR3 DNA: TGTGCCAGCAGTGAAAATATAGTGGCCCCGCGGCTGTTTTTT. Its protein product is CASSENIVAPRLFF.